These 29 T cell receptor beta chains came from one sample sequenced in a study of shared clonotypes between healthy human individuals. Assay used: immunoSEQ multiplex PCR; TCRdb lists only in-frame clones, some missing. Of around 1,100,000 clones in the sample, around 77% are singletons; the top ten hold 0.89%. The sample was memory CD4+ T cells from PBMCs. Noted subset: CD45RA-negative fraction. The receptors originated from a man younger than 35 in good health. Some clones in this sample may be carry-over from other donors' samples.

As for this clone: A far more abundant clone sits one base away, making this likely a read error. The same CDR3 can be traced to other DNA sequences in this sample. The chain recombines TRBV5-6 with TRBJ2-5; no clear D gene. The CDR3 runs to 11 residues. CDR1 SGHDT and CDR2 YYEEEE come from the germline V gene. The V gene lost 5 bases and the J gene lost 0 bases, with 2 bases spanning the gap. Here the CDR3 reads CASSNQETQYF. CDR3 nucleotides: TGTGCCAGCAGTAACCAAGAGACCCAGTACTTC.

Details on this clone: This same CDR3 is encoded by further DNA sequences in the sample. The genes are TRBV28 and TRBJ2-1, with D unclear. Trimming took off 3 bases at V and 8 bases at J, with 5 bases between the two ends. This CDR3 has 11 amino acids. Germline loops: CDR1 MDHEN, CDR2 SYDVKM. The CDR3 DNA sequence: TGTGCCAGCAGTTTGGTAGATGAGCAGTTCTTC. Translated: CASSLVDEQFF.

Details on this clone: The sample has other DNA sequences that encode this CDR3 too. The chain joins TRBV18 to TRBJ2-7; TRBD1 agrees at 8 bases. Germline V gene data show CDR1 as KGHSH and CDR2 as LQKENI. The V and J ends lost 3 bases and 0 bases, in that order; junction bases with no gene match: 7. There are 16 residues in the CDR3. CDR3 coding DNA: TGTGCCAGCTCACCTCCCGGGACAGGAAGCTCCTACGAGCAGTACTTC. This sequence encodes CASSPPGTGSSYEQYF.

This clone appeared a single time. The chain links TRBV30 to TRBJ2-6; D unresolved. The CDR3 length is 12 residues. Germline V lookup: CDR1 GTSNPN, CDR2 SVGIG (reference sequence). Trimming removed 2 bases from V and 4 bases from J, with 3 bases in between. CDR3 sequence: CAWSPGANVLTF. The CDR3 DNA sequence: TGTGCCTGGAGTCCCGGGGCCAACGTCCTGACTTTC. The variable domain in full, completed from reference TRBV30 and TRBJ2-6, reads SQTIHQWPATLVQPVGSPLSLECTVEGTSNPNLYWYRQAAGRGLQLLFYSVGIGQISSEVPQNLSASRPQDRQFILSSKKLLLSDSGFYLCAWSPGANVLTFGAGSRLTVL.

The CDR3 reads CTPGGAQYF. In DNA form, the CDR3 reads TGCACCCCGGGGGGGGCCCAGTACTTC. The chain links TRBV20-1 to TRBJ2-5; TRBD2 aligns across 8 bases. Germline CDR1 reads DFQATT; CDR2 reads SNEGSKA (reference sequence). The CDR3 runs 9 residues.

The rearrangement joins TRBV29-1 to TRBJ2-1; TRBD2 matches at 9 bases. CDR1 is SQVTM and CDR2 is ANQGSEA in the germline V gene. There are 14 residues in the CDR3. V lost 4 bases, J lost 7 bases, and 8 bases stayed unmatched. CDR3 coding DNA: TGCAGCGTTGCGACTCTAGCGGGACAAAATGAGCAGTTCTTC. This sequence encodes CSVATLAGQNEQFF.

This clone is a singleton in its sample. This chain joins TRBV4-2 and TRBJ2-3, with 14 bases that match TRBD2. This CDR3 has 17 residues. With 0 bases clipped from V and 4 bases from J, the junction kept 3 bases outside the gene matches. In germline, CDR1 is LGHNA, CDR2 YNFKEQ. CDR3 nucleotide sequence: TGTGCCAGCAGCCAAGATCAGGGACTAGCGGGAGCAGATACGCAGTATTTT. It translates to CASSQDQGLAGADTQYF.

This sequence joins TRBV19 and TRBJ1-3; D may be TRBD1 (6 bases). Germline loops: CDR1 LNHDA, CDR2 SQIVND (reference sequence). The CDR3 loop spans 15 amino acids. V lost 7 bases and J lost 0, with 13 bases in between. Written as DNA, the CDR3 is TGTGCCAGTATTCGGACAGAAAACTCTGGAAACACCATATATTTT. Its translation is CASIRTENSGNTIYF.

The V and J genes are TRBV5-5 and TRBJ2-2; D uncertain. The V end lost 4 bases, the J end lost 3 bases, and 10 bases lay between the germline ends. The CDR3 consists of 14 residues. Germline loops: CDR1 SGHKS, CDR2 YYEKEE (reference sequence). The CDR3 is CASSPGPYTGELFF. CDR3 sequence (DNA): TGTGCCAGCAGCCCCGGGCCTTACACCGGGGAGCTGTTTTTT.

The CDR3 DNA reads as TGTGCCAGCAGCCATCGGACTAGCGGGATTAACACCGGGGAGCTGTTTTTT. This encodes CASSHRTSGINTGELFF. The chain combines TRBV7-7 with TRBJ2-2; TRBD2 agrees at 12 bases. CDR1 and CDR2 (germline): SSHAT, FNYEAQ (reference sequence). This CDR3 region has 17 residues. Losses at the gene ends were 5 bases for V and 2 bases for J; bases not matched to a gene: 6.

The chain uses TRBV9 and TRBJ1-1; D is uncertain. The CDR3 sequence is 15 residues long. The germline CDR1 and CDR2 sequences are SGDLS and YYNGEE. V lost 4 bases, J lost 0 bases, and 13 bases lay in between. The CDR3 here is CASSPLTVMNTEAFF. In DNA form, the CDR3 reads TGTGCCAGCAGCCCATTAACAGTCATGAACACTGAAGCTTTCTTT. Filled out from reference TRBV9 and TRBJ1-1, the complete variable domain reads DSGVTQTPKHLITATGQRVTLRCSPRSGDLSVYWYQQSLDQGLQFLIQYYNGEERAKGNILERFSAQQFPDLHSELNLSSLELGDSALYFCASSPLTVMNTEAFFGQGTRLTVV.

For this clone: This CDR3 is also generated by other DNA sequences in the sample. The chain carries TRBV5-1 and TRBJ2-5; D gene ambiguous. The CDR3 is 12 residues long. Trimming left V 2 bases short and J 2 bases short, with 4 bases between. CDR1 and CDR2 (germline): SGHRS, YFSETQ. For the CDR3, the DNA is TGCGCCAGCAGCTTCGCTCAAGAGACCCAGTACTTC. Translation: CASSFAQETQYF. Using reference TRBV5-1 and TRBJ2-5 for the parts outside the CDR3, the full variable domain is KAGVTQTPRYLIKTRGQQVTLSCSPISGHRSVSWYQQTPGQGLQFLFEYFSETQRNKGNFPGRFSGRQFSNSRSEMNVSTLELGDSALYLCASSFAQETQYFGPGTRLLVL.

The chain carries TRBV5-1 and TRBJ1-1, with D tentatively TRBD1 (6 bases). Germline CDR1 and CDR2: SGHRS and YFSETQ. The CDR3 runs 16 residues. V lost 4 bases and J 5 bases, leaving 21 bases between the germline ends. CDR3 region: CASSARPQGSGTEAFF. In nucleotides, the CDR3 is TGCGCCAGCAGCGCCCGACCACAGGGATCGGGGACTGAAGCTTTCTTT. The full variable domain, its missing parts supplied by reference TRBV5-1 and TRBJ1-1, is KAGVTQTPRYLIKTRGQQVTLSCSPISGHRSVSWYQQTPGQGLQFLFEYFSETQRNKGNFPGRFSGRQFSNSRSEMNVSTLELGDSALYLCASSARPQGSGTEAFFGQGTRLTVV.

The chain is built from TRBV10-3 and TRBJ2-2, with 8 bases that match TRBD1. The V gene's germline CDR1 is ENHRY and CDR2 SYGVKD. CDR3 length: 13 amino acids. The J segment lost 9 bases and the V segment lost 6 bases, leaving 6 bases of the junction unmatched. The CDR3 DNA follows: TGTGCCATCAGAGGACAGGGAAGATGGGAGCTGTTTTTT. Translating gives CAIRGQGRWELFF.

This chain joins TRBV7-8 and TRBJ2-2; 9 bases map to TRBD2. This CDR3 has 15 residues. The ends lost 2 bases at V and 4 bases at J; junction bases unmatched: 2. Germline V gives CDR1 SGHVS, CDR2 FQNEAQ. The CDR3 region has the DNA TGTGCCAGCAGCTTACAAGCGGGAGGCACCGGGGAGCTGTTTTTT. The encoded protein is CASSLQAGGTGELFF. Complete variable domain (other parts from reference TRBV7-8 and TRBJ2-2): GAGVSQSPRYKVAKRGQDVALRCDPISGHVSLFWYQQALGQGPEFLTYFQNEAQLDKSGLPSDRFFAERPEGSVSTLKIQRTQQEDSAVYLCASSLQAGGTGELFFGEGSRLTVL.

This clone was picked up one time. This chain uses TRBV19 with TRBJ1-5, with no clear D. This CDR3 spans 15 amino acids. The V and J ends lost 9 bases and 0 bases respectively, with 15 bases between them. CDR1 and CDR2 (germline): LNHDA, SQIVND (reference sequence). The CDR3, as DNA: TGTGCCAGCCGTTTCGGAGGTTATAGCAATCAGCCCCAGCATTTT. Translation: CASRFGGYSNQPQHF. The variable domain in full, with the rest retrieved from reference TRBV19 and TRBJ1-5, is DGGITQSPKYLFRKEGQNVTLSCEQNLNHDAMYWYRQDPGQGLRLIYYSQIVNDFQKGDIAEGYSVSREKKESFPLTVTSAQKNPTAFYLCASRFGGYSNQPQHFGDGTRLSIL.

This chain joins TRBV18 and TRBJ1-4; no clear D gene. Germline V gene lookup returns CDR1 KGHSH and CDR2 LQKENI. The CDR3 has 13 residues. V was pared by 1 base and J by 7 bases, with 7 bases between. CDR3: CASSPREREKLFF. The CDR3 nucleotides are TGTGCCAGCTCACCACGTGAGCGTGAAAAACTGTTTTTT. Combining the CDR3 with reference TRBV18 and TRBJ1-4 gives the whole variable domain NAGVMQNPRHLVRRRGQEARLRCSPMKGHSHVYWYRQLPEEGLKFMVYLQKENIIDESGMPKERFSAEFPKEGPSILRIQQVVRGDSAAYFCASSPREREKLFFGSGTQLSVL.

The table lists this clone with a few counts. The chain has TRBV2 and TRBJ1-4; 10 bases are shared with TRBD1. CDR3 length equals 13 residues. Germline CDR1 SNHLY, CDR2 FYNNEI. Trimming at V came to 6 bases and at J to 7 bases, leaving 2 bases not matched to a gene. The DNA for the CDR3 is TGTGCCAGCAGGACAGGGGGCGGTGAAAAACTGTTTTTT. The encoded protein is CASRTGGGEKLFF. The full variable domain, completed using reference TRBV2 and TRBJ1-4, is EPEVTQTPSHQVTQMGQEVILRCVPISNHLYFYWYRQILGQKVEFLVSFYNNEISEKSEIFDDQFSVERPDGSNFTLKIRSTKLEDSAMYFCASRTGGGEKLFFGSGTQLSVL.

The chain couples TRBV5-1 to TRBJ1-4; no clear D. Germline loops: CDR1 SGHRS, CDR2 YFSETQ. Trimming removed 2 bases from V and 1 base from J, with 3 bases in between. This CDR3 is built from 13 residues. CDR3 protein: CASSFLTNEKLFF. Written as DNA, the CDR3 is TGCGCCAGCAGCTTCTTAACTAATGAAAAACTGTTTTTT.

This clone was recorded only once. This chain connects TRBV7-2 to TRBJ1-5; a weak D match, TRBD1 (6 bases). This CDR3 region has 15 residues. Trimming cost V 5 bases and J 5 bases, with 16 bases left between them. The germline CDR1 and CDR2 sequences are SGHTA and FQGNSA. Here the CDR3 DNA reads TGTGCCAGCAGCCCTAGGTGGGGGCTTGATCAGCCCCAGCATTTT. Protein product: CASSPRWGLDQPQHF.

About this clone: It may be a read error: a sequence one base away is much more abundant. The same CDR3 can be traced to other DNA sequences in this sample. V is TRBV9 and J is TRBJ2-7; tentatively, D is TRBD1 or TRBD2 (5 bases each). Between the trimmed V and J ends, which lost 4 bases and 0 bases, there was a span of 11 bases. The CDR3 is made up of 14 amino acids. In germline, CDR1 is SGDLS, CDR2 YYNGEE. The CDR3 sequence: CASSPGTASYEQYF. CDR3 nucleotide sequence: TGTGCCAGCAGCCCCGGGACGGCCTCCTACGAGCAGTACTTC.

The chain has TRBV4-3 and TRBJ1-2, with D maybe TRBD1 (5 bases). Germline loops: CDR1 LGHNA, CDR2 YSLEER. Trimming left V 1 base short and J 4 bases short, with 16 bases between. The CDR3 spans 16 residues. In DNA form, the CDR3 reads TGCGCCAGCAGCCAAGGGGCGGCCAGGGAAGCCTATGGCTACACCTTC. Translation gives CASSQGAAREAYGYTF.

The genes are TRBV15 and TRBJ2-1; D gene unclear. The CDR3 loop spans 15 amino acids. The V end was cut by 0 bases, the J end by 5 bases, with 11 bases between. The germline CDR1 and CDR2 sequences are LNHNV and YYDKDF (reference sequence). The CDR3 loop is CATSRDYGPNNEQFF. In nucleotides, the CDR3 is TGTGCCACCAGCAGAGATTACGGTCCCAACAATGAGCAGTTCTTC.

This chain uses TRBV4-3 with TRBJ2-3; 11 bases map to TRBD2. Germline trimming cut 3 bases from V and 5 bases from J; bases unmatched to any gene: 10. The germline V gene encodes CDR1 LGHNA and CDR2 YSLEER. The CDR3 covers 17 residues. The CDR3 loop is CASSHLLLAGGGDTQYF. CDR3 nucleotides: TGCGCCAGCAGCCACCTCCTCCTAGCGGGAGGCGGAGATACGCAGTATTTT.

The CDR3 coding sequence is TGTGCCAGCAGTGACGCAGGTGGAGAGACCCAGTACTTC. It specifies CASSDAGGETQYF. V and J are TRBV6-5 and TRBJ2-5; no definite D call. The CDR3 length is 13 residues. Trimming left V 5 bases short and J 4 bases short, with 11 bases between. The V gene's germline CDR1 is MNHEY and CDR2 SVGAGI.

The gene calls are TRBV15 and TRBJ1-1; D is possibly TRBD1 (5 bases). This CDR3 region has 15 residues. V lost 0 bases and J lost 3, with 11 bases in between. Germline V gives CDR1 LNHNV, CDR2 YYDKDF (reference sequence). The CDR3 here is CATSRDRGEDTEAFF. The CDR3 coding sequence is TGTGCCACCAGCAGAGATCGGGGGGAGGACACTGAAGCTTTCTTT.

CDR3 nucleotide sequence: TGTGCCACCAGTCGGGGGGGAGGATCACCCCTCCACTTT. Translating it yields CATSRGGGSPLHF. The chain couples TRBV15 to TRBJ1-6; D might be TRBD1 (5 bases). Germline assignment: CDR1 LNHNV and CDR2 YYDKDF (reference sequence). The CDR3 is made up of 13 amino acids. Trimming removed 6 bases at V and 10 bases at J, with 13 bases between. Full variable domain (rest looked up from reference TRBV15 and TRBJ1-6): DAMVIQNPRYQVTQFGKPVTLSCSQTLNHNVMYWYQQKSSQAPKLLFHYYDKDFNNEADTPDNFQSRRPNTSFCFLDIRSPGLGDTAMYLCATSRGGGSPLHFGNGTRLTVT.

The chain combines TRBV7-2 with TRBJ2-3; 8 bases align to TRBD1. V lost 0 bases and J lost 1; bases outside the gene matches: 6. Per the germline V gene, CDR1 is SGHTA and CDR2 is FQGNSA. The CDR3 contains 17 residues. The CDR3 here is CASSLAFETGGTDTQYF. The CDR3 DNA sequence: TGTGCCAGCAGCTTAGCTTTCGAGACAGGGGGCACAGATACGCAGTATTTT.

The V call is TRBV28, the J call TRBJ1-1; a weak D match, TRBD1 (5 bases). CDR1 is MDHEN and CDR2 is SYDVKM in the germline V gene. V was clipped by 5 bases and J by 7 bases, with 20 bases between them. This CDR3 has 15 residues. The DNA of the CDR3 is TGTGCCAGCAGTGTCCTCCCTCAGGGAGAAGGTGAAGCTTTCTTT. Its protein product is CASSVLPQGEGEAFF.